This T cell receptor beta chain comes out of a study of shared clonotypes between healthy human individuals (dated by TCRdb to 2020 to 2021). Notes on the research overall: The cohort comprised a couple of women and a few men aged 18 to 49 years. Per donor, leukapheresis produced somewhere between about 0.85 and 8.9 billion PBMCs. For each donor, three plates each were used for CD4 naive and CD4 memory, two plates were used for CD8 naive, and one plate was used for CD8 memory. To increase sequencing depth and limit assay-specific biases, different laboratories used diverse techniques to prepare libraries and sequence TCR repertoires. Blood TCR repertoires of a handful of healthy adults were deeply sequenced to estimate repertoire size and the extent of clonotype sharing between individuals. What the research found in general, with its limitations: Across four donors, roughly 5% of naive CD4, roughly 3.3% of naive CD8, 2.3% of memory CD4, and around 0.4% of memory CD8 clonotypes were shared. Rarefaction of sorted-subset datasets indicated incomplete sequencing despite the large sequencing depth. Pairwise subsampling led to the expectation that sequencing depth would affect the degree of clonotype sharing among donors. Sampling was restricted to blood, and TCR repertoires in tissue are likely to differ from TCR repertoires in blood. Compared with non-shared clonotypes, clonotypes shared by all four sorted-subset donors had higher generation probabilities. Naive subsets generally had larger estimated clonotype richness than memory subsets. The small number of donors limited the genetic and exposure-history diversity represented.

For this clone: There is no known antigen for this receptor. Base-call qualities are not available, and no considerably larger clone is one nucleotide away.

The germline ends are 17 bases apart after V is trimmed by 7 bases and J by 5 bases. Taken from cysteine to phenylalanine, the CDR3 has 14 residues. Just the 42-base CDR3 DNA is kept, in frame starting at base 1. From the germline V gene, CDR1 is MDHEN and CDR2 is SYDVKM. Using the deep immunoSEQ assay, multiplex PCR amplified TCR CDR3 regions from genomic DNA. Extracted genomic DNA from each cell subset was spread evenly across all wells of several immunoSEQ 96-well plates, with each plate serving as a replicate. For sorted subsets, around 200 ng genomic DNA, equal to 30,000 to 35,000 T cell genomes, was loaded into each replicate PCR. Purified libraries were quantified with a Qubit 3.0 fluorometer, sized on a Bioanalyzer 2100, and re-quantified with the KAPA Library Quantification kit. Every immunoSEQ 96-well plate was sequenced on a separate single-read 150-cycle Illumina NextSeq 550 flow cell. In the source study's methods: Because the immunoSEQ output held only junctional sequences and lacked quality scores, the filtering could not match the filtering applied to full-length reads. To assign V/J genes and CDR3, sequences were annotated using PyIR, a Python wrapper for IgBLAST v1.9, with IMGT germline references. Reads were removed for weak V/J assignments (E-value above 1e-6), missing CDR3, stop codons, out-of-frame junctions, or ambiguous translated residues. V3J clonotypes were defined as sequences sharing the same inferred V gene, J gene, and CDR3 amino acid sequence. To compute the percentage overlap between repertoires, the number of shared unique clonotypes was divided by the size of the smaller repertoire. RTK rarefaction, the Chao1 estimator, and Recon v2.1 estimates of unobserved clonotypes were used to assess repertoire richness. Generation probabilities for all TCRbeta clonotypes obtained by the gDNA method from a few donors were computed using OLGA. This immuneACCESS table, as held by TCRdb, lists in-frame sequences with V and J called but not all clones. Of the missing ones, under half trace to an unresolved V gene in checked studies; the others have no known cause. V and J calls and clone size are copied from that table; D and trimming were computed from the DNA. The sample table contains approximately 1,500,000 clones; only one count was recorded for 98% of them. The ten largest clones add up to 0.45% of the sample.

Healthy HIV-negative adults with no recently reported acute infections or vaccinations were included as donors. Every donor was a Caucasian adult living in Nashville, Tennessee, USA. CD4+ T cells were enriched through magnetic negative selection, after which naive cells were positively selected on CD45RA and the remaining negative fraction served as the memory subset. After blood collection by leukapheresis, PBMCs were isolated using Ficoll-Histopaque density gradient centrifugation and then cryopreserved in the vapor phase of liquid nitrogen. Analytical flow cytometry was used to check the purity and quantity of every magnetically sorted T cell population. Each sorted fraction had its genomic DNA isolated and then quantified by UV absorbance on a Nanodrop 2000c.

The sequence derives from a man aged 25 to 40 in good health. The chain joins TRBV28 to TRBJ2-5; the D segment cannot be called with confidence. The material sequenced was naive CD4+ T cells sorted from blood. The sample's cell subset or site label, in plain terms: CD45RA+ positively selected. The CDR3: CASMGFPDQETQYF. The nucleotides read TGTGCCAGCATGGGGTTTCCCGATCAGGAGACCCAGTACTTC.